This is a list of T cell receptor beta chains from one sample in a study of blood T cell repertoires in COVID-19. Produced via immunoSEQ multiplex PCR; TCRdb's table is partial and in-frame only. The sample carries 130,000 or so clones, 80% recorded once. Sequenced input: peripheral blood. The receptor set was obtained from a human donor in a cohort sampled during active COVID-19. Each CDR3 is given with its conserved first and last residue. A D gene is named only where the DNA matches it firmly. Clone sizes are given selectively: once, few, many, or a class where the clone is expanded.

j_gene: TRBJ2-1
abundance: -
d_gene: -
v_gene: TRBV30
CDR3nt: TGTGCCTGCCTAAGTATTAAGCGGAACAATGAGCAGTTCTTC
CDR3aa: CACLSIKRNNEQFF

j_gene: TRBJ2-1
abundance: -
d_gene: -
v_gene: TRBV21-1
CDR3nt: TGTGCCAGCAGCAACCGGGACACCCCCGCCGAAAATGAGCAGTTCTTC
CDR3aa: CASSNRDTPAENEQFF

j_gene: TRBJ2-1
abundance: -
d_gene: TRBD2
v_gene: TRBV9
CDR3nt: TGTGCCAGCAGCACAAACCGACTAGCGGGGGGGCTCATAAATGAGCAGTTCTTC
CDR3aa: CASSTNRLAGGLINEQFF

j_gene: TRBJ1-3
abundance: once
d_gene: -
v_gene: TRBV5-8
CDR3nt: TGTGCCAGCAGCTTCGGGAGTGCCTCTGGAAACACCATATATTTT
CDR3aa: CASSFGSASGNTIYF

j_gene: TRBJ1-4
abundance: -
d_gene: -
v_gene: TRBV4-3
CDR3nt: TGCGCCAGCAGCCAACTTCAGGGAGGAGAAAAACTGTTTTTT
CDR3aa: CASSQLQGGEKLFF

j_gene: TRBJ1-1
abundance: once
d_gene: TRBD1
v_gene: TRBV28
CDR3nt: TGTGCCAGCAGTCACAGGGGGTCGGGCACTGAAGCTTTCTTT
CDR3aa: CASSHRGSGTEAFF

j_gene: TRBJ2-1
abundance: -
d_gene: TRBD1
v_gene: TRBV5-4
CDR3nt: TGTGCCAGCAGCCTGGACAGGGGCGATGAGCAGTTCTTC
CDR3aa: CASSLDRGDEQFF

j_gene: TRBJ2-2
abundance: -
d_gene: TRBD1
v_gene: TRBV10-3
CDR3nt: TGTGCCATCAGCTCCGGGACAGGGTTTGCCGGGGAGCTGTTTTTT
CDR3aa: CAISSGTGFAGELFF

j_gene: TRBJ1-2
abundance: few
d_gene: -
v_gene: TRBV11-2
CDR3nt: TGTGCCAGCAGCCTAGTGGAGGGTACGGGTGGCTACACCTTC
CDR3aa: CASSLVEGTGGYTF

j_gene: TRBJ2-4
abundance: once
d_gene: TRBD1
v_gene: TRBV2
CDR3nt: TGTGCCAGCAGTAGGGACAGGGGGGACAAAAACATTCAGTACTTC
CDR3aa: CASSRDRGDKNIQYF

j_gene: TRBJ2-1
abundance: -
d_gene: TRBD2
v_gene: TRBV29-1
CDR3nt: TGCAGCGTTGAATTTCGGGGGGGGACTAGCGGGAGGGCCGCCTACAATGAGCAGTTCTTC
CDR3aa: CSVEFRGGTSGRAAYNEQFF

j_gene: TRBJ1-2
abundance: -
d_gene: TRBD1
v_gene: TRBV4-2
CDR3nt: TGTGCCAGCAGCCAAGATGGAGGACAGGGGGCCTATGGCTACACCTTC
CDR3aa: CASSQDGGQGAYGYTF

j_gene: TRBJ2-3
abundance: once
d_gene: -
v_gene: TRBV7-3
CDR3nt: TGTGCCAGCAGCCCGGACAGATACACAGATACGCAGTATTTT
CDR3aa: CASSPDRYTDTQYF

j_gene: TRBJ2-7
abundance: -
d_gene: TRBD1
v_gene: TRBV5-1
CDR3nt: TGCGCCAGCAGCTTGGAGGGACAGGGCGCCCTTGTCGAGCAGTACTTC
CDR3aa: CASSLEGQGALVEQYF

j_gene: TRBJ2-1
abundance: once
d_gene: -
v_gene: TRBV9
CDR3nt: TGTGCCAGCAGCCTACGGGGGTCTGCCTACAATGAGCAGTTCTTC
CDR3aa: CASSLRGSAYNEQFF

j_gene: TRBJ2-5
abundance: -
d_gene: -
v_gene: TRBV18
CDR3nt: TGTGCCAGCTCACCACCGGGCTCGTCGGAGACCCAGTACTTC
CDR3aa: CASSPPGSSETQYF

j_gene: TRBJ2-7
abundance: many
d_gene: -
v_gene: TRBV21-1
CDR3nt: TGTGCCAGCAGCAAAGGGAGAGGGTCAAGACAGGGGGCGTACGAGCAGTACTTC
CDR3aa: CASSKGRGSRQGAYEQYF

j_gene: TRBJ1-1
abundance: -
d_gene: TRBD1
v_gene: TRBV18
CDR3nt: TGTGCCAGCTCACAACTGACAGGGTTGAACACTGAAGCTTTCTTT
CDR3aa: CASSQLTGLNTEAFF

j_gene: TRBJ1-5
abundance: -
d_gene: -
v_gene: TRBV6-2/TRBV6-3
CDR3nt: TGTGCCAGCAGTTTTCCGAATCAGCCCCAGCATTTT
CDR3aa: CASSFPNQPQHF

j_gene: TRBJ2-7
abundance: -
d_gene: -
v_gene: TRBV19
CDR3nt: TGTGCCAGTAGTATAGATACCAGGGCATACTTCGGACGGGAGCAGTACTTC
CDR3aa: CASSIDTRAYFGREQYF

j_gene: TRBJ1-6
abundance: -
d_gene: -
v_gene: TRBV19
CDR3nt: TGTGCCAGCCATGCAAGGAGCTCCTATAATTCACCCCTCCACTTT
CDR3aa: CASHARSSYNSPLHF

j_gene: TRBJ1-2
abundance: few
d_gene: TRBD1
v_gene: TRBV18
CDR3nt: TGTGCCAGCTCACCGGGTTACAGGGGGGACTATGGCTACACCTTC
CDR3aa: CASSPGYRGDYGYTF

j_gene: TRBJ2-7
abundance: -
d_gene: TRBD1
v_gene: TRBV28
CDR3nt: TGTGCCAGCAGCCTTGGACAGGGCTTGATATCCTACGAGCAGTACTTC
CDR3aa: CASSLGQGLISYEQYF

j_gene: TRBJ2-7
abundance: -
d_gene: TRBD1
v_gene: TRBV19
CDR3nt: TGTGCCAGTAGTATGGGACAGCGCTCAGTGACTTACGAGCAGTACTTC
CDR3aa: CASSMGQRSVTYEQYF

j_gene: TRBJ1-2
abundance: once
d_gene: TRBD1
v_gene: TRBV5-4
CDR3nt: TGTGCCAGCAGCTTAGGGACAGGGCCTAACTATGGCTACACCTTC
CDR3aa: CASSLGTGPNYGYTF

j_gene: TRBJ1-1
abundance: few
d_gene: TRBD1
v_gene: TRBV3-1/TRBV3-2
CDR3nt: TGTGCCAGCAGCCAAGGCACAGGGGCGGGTGAAGCTTTCTTT
CDR3aa: CASSQGTGAGEAFF

j_gene: TRBJ2-3
abundance: few
d_gene: TRBD1
v_gene: TRBV19
CDR3nt: TGTGCCAGTAGTCAACAGGGGCGAGATACGCAGTATTTT
CDR3aa: CASSQQGRDTQYF

j_gene: TRBJ2-7
abundance: -
d_gene: TRBD2
v_gene: TRBV6-1
CDR3nt: TGTGCCAGCAGTGTTGGACTAGCGGGAGACCTCTCCTACGAGCAGTACTTC
CDR3aa: CASSVGLAGDLSYEQYF

j_gene: TRBJ2-1
abundance: few
d_gene: -
v_gene: TRBV19
CDR3nt: TGTGCCAGTAGGGACAGCCACAATGAGCAGTTCTTC
CDR3aa: CASRDSHNEQFF

j_gene: TRBJ1-5
abundance: -
d_gene: -
v_gene: TRBV6-6
CDR3nt: TGTGCCAGCAGTTACGGAGGGAACGTTAATCAGCCCCAGCATTTT
CDR3aa: CASSYGGNVNQPQHF

j_gene: TRBJ1-5
abundance: -
d_gene: -
v_gene: TRBV19
CDR3nt: TGTGCCAGCGGACCTGCAGGGGCGCGTAATCAGCCCCAGCATTTT
CDR3aa: CASGPAGARNQPQHF

j_gene: TRBJ2-7
abundance: -
d_gene: TRBD2
v_gene: TRBV27
CDR3nt: TGTGCCAGCAGGGCTAGCGGATTCTACGAGCAGTACTTC
CDR3aa: CASRASGFYEQYF

j_gene: TRBJ1-2
abundance: -
d_gene: -
v_gene: TRBV5-4
CDR3nt: TGTGCCAGCAGCTTGGGGCCAGCTAACTATGGCTACACCTTC
CDR3aa: CASSLGPANYGYTF

j_gene: TRBJ1-2
abundance: -
d_gene: -
v_gene: TRBV7-2
CDR3nt: TGTGCCAGCAGCCCTGGGGGGGGCAGGGACCACTATGGCTACACCTTC
CDR3aa: CASSPGGGRDHYGYTF

j_gene: TRBJ2-1
abundance: -
d_gene: -
v_gene: TRBV11-2
CDR3nt: TGTGCCAGCAGCCCAAATACCAGGGTGCCGAATGAGCAGTTCTTC
CDR3aa: CASSPNTRVPNEQFF

j_gene: TRBJ1-6
abundance: -
d_gene: TRBD1
v_gene: TRBV6-5
CDR3nt: TGTGCCAGCAGTTCCGGACAGGGGGACAATTCACCCCTCCACTTT
CDR3aa: CASSSGQGDNSPLHF

j_gene: TRBJ1-1
abundance: -
d_gene: -
v_gene: TRBV14
CDR3nt: TGTGCCAGCAGCCAATCCCCCAGGGAGGCGGTTGAAGCTTTCTTT
CDR3aa: CASSQSPREAVEAFF

j_gene: TRBJ2-7
abundance: -
d_gene: TRBD2
v_gene: TRBV11-2
CDR3nt: TGTGCCAGCAGCGGGACTAGCTGGGCCGAGCAGTACTTC
CDR3aa: CASSGTSWAEQYF

j_gene: TRBJ1-2
abundance: -
d_gene: -
v_gene: TRBV7-2
CDR3nt: TGTGCCAGCAGGACACCCTCTGGCTACACCTTC
CDR3aa: CASRTPSGYTF

j_gene: TRBJ1-1
abundance: -
d_gene: -
v_gene: TRBV7-9
CDR3nt: TGTGCCAGCAGCTACAATGCCCCGTATGAAGCTTTCTTT
CDR3aa: CASSYNAPYEAFF

j_gene: TRBJ1-1
abundance: few
d_gene: -
v_gene: TRBV18
CDR3nt: TGTGCCAGCTCACCCTCCACAGGGAGGGCTGAAGCTTTCTTT
CDR3aa: CASSPSTGRAEAFF

j_gene: TRBJ2-5
abundance: -
d_gene: TRBD2
v_gene: TRBV9
CDR3nt: TGTGCCAGCAGCGGTTCCGGGACTAGCGGAGAGACCCAGTACTTC
CDR3aa: CASSGSGTSGETQYF

j_gene: TRBJ1-5
abundance: -
d_gene: -
v_gene: TRBV29-1
CDR3nt: TGCAGCGTCGGATGGGGGCTCGATCAGCCCCAGCATTTT
CDR3aa: CSVGWGLDQPQHF

j_gene: TRBJ2-3
abundance: -
d_gene: TRBD1
v_gene: TRBV7-8
CDR3nt: TGTGCCAGCAGCTTAGAAACAGGGGGCCCTACAGATACGCAGTATTTT
CDR3aa: CASSLETGGPTDTQYF